This paragraph reports one TCR beta chain. Its antigen remains unknown. At one boundary the junction diverges from the germline segment, which might be a read error. The Oncomine TCR Beta short-read assay was applied to DNA of cultured CD4+ T cells. Using its own MiXCR run on the PCR reads, TCRdb lists one record per CDR3 protein. The sample carries more than 13,000 distinct CDR3 sequences, 50% to 60% recorded once. Treatment reported: roughly 10-day PBMC culture with coronavirus spike peptide pools or control peptides (ViraFEST assay). The data were taken from a study of vaccination and CD4 T cells after COVID-19. Germline assignment: CDR1 WNHNN and CDR2 SYGVQD (reference sequence). There are 14 residues in the CDR3.

This clonotype was sampled from a human donor who had recovered from COVID-19. The sequencing used CD4+ T cells from blood, cultured in vitro, collected before SARS-CoV-2 vaccination. This rearrangement joins TRBV10-1 to TRBJ2-3; D is perhaps TRBD2 (5 bases). As DNA, the CDR3 is TGCGCCAGCAGTGCCGGACTGATCACAGATACACAGTATTTT. Translated, it gives CASSAGLITDTQYF.